This T cell receptor (beta chain) was recorded in a study of neurological immune-mediated disorders. Study-level results: In HTLV-1-associated myelopathy, TCR clonal expansion was greatest, and in multiple sclerosis it was least, below healthy controls.

TCRdb re-called the 5' RACE reads with MiXCR, one entry per CDR3 protein. Among 30,000 or so distinct CDR3 sequences, 15% were seen once, and the ten largest hold less than 35%. This clonotype was counted ten times or more. The antigen is unknown. The CDR3 runs to 16 residues. V lost 5 bases to trimming and J lost 7 bases, with 23 bases between them. CDR1 and CDR2 (germline): MNHEY, SMNVEV (reference sequence). The genes are TRBV27 and TRBJ2-5, with TRBD1 as a possible D gene (6 bases). The sample taken for sequencing was PBMCs. The clonotype comes from a man in his 70s in good health. This CDR3 is CASSPGTTYARGTQYF. CDR3 nucleotide sequence: TGTGCCAGCAGTCCCGGGACAACCTATGCCCGGGGGACCCAGTACTTC.